This TCR beta chain emerged from a study of control samples from healthy donors and cancer patients. Clones were read by immunoSEQ multiplex PCR, and TCRdb kept only the in-frame ones, dropping some. The sample records some 40,000 clones, around 88% being singletons. V lost 4 bases and J lost 0, with 22 bases in between. CDR1 is LGHDT and CDR2 is YNNKEL in the germline V gene (reference sequence). This CDR3 contains 19 residues. Sequenced: PBMCs. This receptor was obtained from a woman between 55 and 75 years old with lung cancer. The chain joins TRBV3-1 (or the pseudogene TRBV3-2) to TRBJ2-4; maybe TRBD1 (6 bases). The chain's CDR3 is CASSPPPWRTVIAKNIQYF. CDR3 nucleotides: TGTGCCAGCAGCCCCCCACCATGGCGGACAGTTATAGCCAAAAACATTCAGTACTTC.